These T cell receptor beta chains were read from a single sample in a study of neurological immune-mediated disorders. TCRdb re-derived calls from the 5' RACE reads in MiXCR, one entry per CDR3 protein. Of about 45,000 distinct CDR3 sequences listed, 13% are singletons. The sample taken for sequencing was PBMCs. Source of these receptors: a man aged 25-45 years in good health. CDR3s include the opening cysteine and the closing phenylalanine or tryptophan. The D gene is left open where the match is weak. A row's size may be missing; if present it is once, few, many or a size class.

d_call j_call clone_size v_call cdr3_aa cdr3_nt
NA TRBJ2-7 many TRBV10-3 CAITEGGQGYEQYF TGTGCCATCACCGAGGGAGGTCAAGGGTACGAGCAGTACTTC
TRBD2 TRBJ2-7 many TRBV4-1 CASSQRTSDTYEQYF TGCGCCAGCAGCCAACGGACTAGCGACACCTACGAGCAGTACTTC
NA TRBJ2-3 once TRBV6-2/TRBV6-3 CASSLTSTDTQYF TGTGCCAGCAGTTTGACTAGCACAGATACGCAGTATTTT
NA TRBJ2-5 many TRBV11-2 CASSPTGLRRQETQYF TGTGCCAGCAGCCCGACGGGATTACGTCGGCAAGAGACCCAGTACTTC
NA TRBJ2-7 NA TRBV29-1 CSVEDGRGLTGEQYF TGCAGCGTTGAAGATGGGAGGGGGCTCACGGGAGAGCAGTACTTC
TRBD2 TRBJ2-7 many TRBV11-2 CASSRAGSSYEQYF TGTGCCAGCAGCCGAGCGGGGAGCTCCTACGAGCAGTACTTC
NA TRBJ1-1 many TRBV7-2 CASRRNSGNTEAFF TGTGCCAGCAGACGTAATTCAGGGAACACTGAAGCTTTCTTT
NA TRBJ1-6 NA TRBV28 CASSPIVGFISSPLHF TGTGCCAGCAGCCCAATCGTGGGGTTTATTAGTTCACCCCTCCACTTT
NA TRBJ2-3 NA TRBV7-8 CASSLVFVLTDTQYF TGTGCCAGCAGCTTAGTGTTCGTCTTGACAGATACGCAGTATTTT
NA TRBJ2-1 NA TRBV7-6 CASSLVVEVSSYNEQFF TGTGCCAGCAGCTTAGTTGTAGAGGTGAGCTCCTACAATGAGCAGTTCTTC
TRBD2 TRBJ2-7 many TRBV7-3 CASSPSSLAGKPYEQYF TGTGCCAGCAGCCCTTCCTCACTAGCGGGTAAACCCTACGAGCAGTACTTC
TRBD1 TRBJ1-2 NA TRBV5-4 CASSLATGPDGYTF TGTGCCAGCAGCTTGGCGACAGGGCCAGATGGCTACACCTTC
NA TRBJ2-2 many TRBV4-2 CASSQGRGDTGELFF TGTGCCAGCAGCCAAGGTCGTGGGGACACCGGGGAGCTGTTTTTT
NA TRBJ1-1 many TRBV5-1 CASSRWVDTEAFF TGCGCCAGCAGCCGCTGGGTTGACACTGAAGCTTTCTTT
NA TRBJ1-2 many TRBV28 CASSPGGEFYGYTF TGTGCCAGTAGCCCCGGGGGGGAATTCTATGGCTACACCTTC
TRBD2 TRBJ2-4 many TRBV20-1 CSGDDSGKIKNIQYF TGCAGTGGTGACGATAGCGGGAAAATAAAAAACATTCAGTACTTC
NA TRBJ2-2 many TRBV27 CASSLSGTGELFF TGTGCCAGCAGTTTGAGCGGCACCGGGGAGCTGTTTTTT
NA TRBJ2-5 many TRBV20-1 CSASGGGGQETQYF TGCAGTGCTAGCGGTGGAGGGGGTCAGGAGACCCAGTACTTC
TRBD1 TRBJ1-5 many TRBV7-2 CASSPQGAGQPQHF TGTGCCAGCAGCCCCCAGGGGGCAGGCCAGCCCCAGCATTTT
NA TRBJ2-7 many TRBV5-1 CASSLAPSAPYEQYF TGCGCCAGCAGCTTGGCGCCTTCGGCCCCTTACGAGCAGTACTTC
NA TRBJ2-7 many TRBV20-1 CSARGWTASTYEQYF TGCAGTGCTAGGGGCTGGACAGCCTCAACCTACGAGCAGTACTTC
NA TRBJ2-5 many TRBV12-3/TRBV12-4 CASRYQETQYF TGTGCTAGCCGGTACCAAGAGACCCAGTACTTC
NA TRBJ2-7 many TRBV12-3/TRBV12-4 CASAPFYREQYF TGTGCCAGCGCCCCATTTTACCGGGAGCAGTACTTC
NA TRBJ2-1 few TRBV4-2 CASRGGANNEQFF TGTGCCAGCAGAGGTGGGGCCAACAATGAGCAGTTCTTC
NA TRBJ2-7 few TRBV3-1 CASSQDPGRTGTNEQYF TGTGCCAGCAGCCAAGATCCGGGACGAACCGGGACAAACGAGCAGTACTTC
TRBD1 TRBJ1-2 many TRBV27 CASRGQTYGYTF TGTGCCAGTCGGGGACAGACCTATGGCTACACCTTC
TRBD2 TRBJ2-3 many TRBV10-3 CAISEPLAGVADTQYF TGTGCCATCAGTGAGCCCCTAGCGGGAGTTGCAGATACGCAGTATTTT
TRBD2 TRBJ2-1 NA TRBV30 CAWTTSGRLNEQFF TGTGCCTGGACTACTAGCGGGAGACTCAATGAGCAGTTCTTC
NA TRBJ2-6 NA TRBV6-4 CASSGRVSGANVLTF TGTGCCAGCAGTGGAAGGGTGTCTGGGGCCAACGTCCTGACTTTC
NA TRBJ2-7 many TRBV7-3 CASSLYREPFYEQYF TGTGCCAGCAGCTTGTACCGGGAACCATTCTACGAGCAGTACTTC
NA TRBJ1-3 NA TRBV5-1 CASSSGTASGNTIYF TGCGCCAGCAGCTCTGGGACTGCGTCTGGAAACACCATATATTTT
TRBD2 TRBJ2-2 many TRBV11-2 CASSPLAGSGMGGELFF TGTGCCAGCAGCCCGCTAGCGGGATCTGGGATGGGCGGGGAGCTGTTTTTT
NA TRBJ2-2 many TRBV4-2 CASSQVNGELFF TGTGCCAGCAGCCAAGTTAACGGGGAGCTGTTTTTT
TRBD1 TRBJ2-1 many TRBV20-1 CSASGTGPFNEQFF TGCAGTGCTAGTGGGACAGGGCCTTTCAATGAGCAGTTCTTC
TRBD2 TRBJ2-1 many TRBV12-3/TRBV12-4 CASRPRLAGALDNEQFF TGTGCCAGCAGGCCTAGACTAGCGGGAGCTCTAGACAATGAGCAGTTCTTC
TRBD2 TRBJ2-3 many TRBV4-2 CASSKSSGSTDTQYF TGTGCCAGCAGCAAATCTAGCGGGAGCACAGATACGCAGTATTTT
NA TRBJ1-1 few TRBV5-1 CASSLGPQNTEAFF TGCGCCAGCAGCTTGGGACCGCAGAACACTGAAGCTTTCTTT
TRBD2 TRBJ2-3 many TRBV3-1 CASSQGLAGLTDTQYF TGTGCCAGCAGCCAAGGTCTAGCGGGACTCACAGATACGCAGTATTTT
NA TRBJ2-1 many TRBV20-1 CSARNRGSYNEQFF TGCAGTGCTAGAAATCGGGGTTCCTACAATGAGCAGTTCTTC
NA TRBJ2-4 NA TRBV19 CASSNAGTKNIQYF TGTGCCAGTAGTAACGCCGGAACCAAAAACATTCAGTACTTC
NA TRBJ1-5 many TRBV24-1 CATKKGQKSNQPQHF TGTGCCACCAAGAAAGGACAGAAGAGCAATCAGCCCCAGCATTTT
TRBD2 TRBJ2-7 many TRBV7-2 CASRRLAGGEQYF TGTGCCAGCAGGAGACTAGCGGGAGGTGAGCAGTACTTC
NA TRBJ2-3 many TRBV20-1 CSANSGSSTDTQYF TGCAGTGCAAATAGCGGATCTAGCACAGATACGCAGTATTTT
NA TRBJ1-5 many TRBV6-8 CASSYHKIKEQPQHF TGTGCCAGCAGTTACCACAAAATCAAAGAGCAGCCCCAGCATTTT